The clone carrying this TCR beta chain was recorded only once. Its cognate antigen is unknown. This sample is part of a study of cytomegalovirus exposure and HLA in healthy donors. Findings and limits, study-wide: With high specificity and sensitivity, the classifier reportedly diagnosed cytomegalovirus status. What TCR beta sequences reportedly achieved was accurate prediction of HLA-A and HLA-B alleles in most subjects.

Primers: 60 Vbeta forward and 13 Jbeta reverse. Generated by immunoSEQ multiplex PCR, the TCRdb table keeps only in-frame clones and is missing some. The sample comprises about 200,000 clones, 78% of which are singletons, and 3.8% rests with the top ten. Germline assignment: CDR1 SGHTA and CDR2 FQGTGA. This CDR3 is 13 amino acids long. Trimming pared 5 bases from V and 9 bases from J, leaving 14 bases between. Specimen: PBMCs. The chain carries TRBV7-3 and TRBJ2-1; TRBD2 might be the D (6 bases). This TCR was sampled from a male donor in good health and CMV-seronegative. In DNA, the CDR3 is TGTGCCAGCAGCCGTGACCAACTAGCTGAGCAGTTCTTC. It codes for CASSRDQLAEQFF.